This TCR beta chain was found in a study of T cell responses to AZD1222 COVID-19 vaccine. The CDR3 totals 14 residues. The ends were cut back, 4 bases at V and 4 bases at J, with 11 bases in the middle. Germline V CDR1 and CDR2: SEHNR, FQNEAQ (reference sequence). As concerns this clone: Its antigen is unknown.

Libraries were prepared by immunoSEQ multiplex PCR; TCRdb keeps only in-frame clonotypes and omits some of them. The repertoire holds 150,000 to 250,000 clones, with roughly 92% as singletons. Overall study results and limits: Clonal diversity may have been underestimated, and the donors were mostly white British, with more females than males. Repertoire collection took place solely once the T cell response had peaked. The study identified only a handful of AZD1222 recipients as seropositive at baseline.

Second-dose recipients at about 4 or about 12 weeks were treated as one pooled group. Sequenced here: peripheral blood, sampled 28 days after the second AZD1222 dose. This TCR was recovered from an adult who received the AZD1222 COVID-19 vaccine. This rearrangement joins TRBV7-9 to TRBJ1-5, with D possibly matching TRBD1 (6 bases). The CDR3 DNA sequence: TGTGCCAGCAGCTCCCATGGACAGAATCAGCCCCAGCATTTT. It translates to CASSSHGQNQPQHF.